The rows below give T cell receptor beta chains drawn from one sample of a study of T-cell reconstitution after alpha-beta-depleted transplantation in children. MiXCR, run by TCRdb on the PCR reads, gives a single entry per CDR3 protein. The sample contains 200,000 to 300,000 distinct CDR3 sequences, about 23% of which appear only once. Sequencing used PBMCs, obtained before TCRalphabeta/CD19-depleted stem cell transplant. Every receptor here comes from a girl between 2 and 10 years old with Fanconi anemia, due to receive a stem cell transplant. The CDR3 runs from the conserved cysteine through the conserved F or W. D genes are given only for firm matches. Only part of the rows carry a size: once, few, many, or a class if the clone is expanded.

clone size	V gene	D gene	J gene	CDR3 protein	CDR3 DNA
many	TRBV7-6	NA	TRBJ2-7	CASSLGFDSYEQYF	TGTGCCAGCAGCCTCGGATTCGACTCCTACGAGCAGTACTTC
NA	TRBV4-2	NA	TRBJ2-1	CASSLRLVGTVTDEQFF	TGTGCCAGCAGCCTTCGCCTCGTAGGGACCGTTACCGATGAGCAGTTCTTC
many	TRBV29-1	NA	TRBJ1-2	CSVGRGDGYTF	TGCAGCGTTGGCCGGGGAGATGGCTACACCTTC
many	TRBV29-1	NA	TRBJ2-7	CSVFGASSSYEQYF	TGCAGCGTTTTCGGGGCGTCAAGCTCCTACGAGCAGTACTTC
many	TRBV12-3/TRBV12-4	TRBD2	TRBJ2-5	CASRVAGGRGETQYF	TGTGCCAGCAGGGTAGCGGGGGGCCGTGGTGAGACCCAGTACTTC
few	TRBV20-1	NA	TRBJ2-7	CSASGADFRGGREQYF	TGCAGTGCTAGCGGGGCCGACTTCCGAGGGGGAAGGGAGCAGTACTTC
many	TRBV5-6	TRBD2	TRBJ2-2	CASSLRLAGVWANTGELFF	TGTGCCAGCAGCTTGAGGCTAGCGGGAGTATGGGCGAACACCGGGGAGCTGTTTTTT
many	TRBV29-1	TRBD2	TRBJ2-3	CSVASGRRDTQYF	TGCAGCGTAGCTAGCGGGAGAAGGGATACGCAGTATTTT
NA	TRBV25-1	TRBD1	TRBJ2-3	CACSEFRGRTDTQYF	TGTGCCTGCAGTGAATTCAGGGGGCGCACAGATACGCAGTATTTT
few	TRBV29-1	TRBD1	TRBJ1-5	CSVEERPGQGKKQPQHF	TGCAGCGTTGAAGAAAGACCGGGACAGGGGAAAAAGCAGCCCCAGCATTTT
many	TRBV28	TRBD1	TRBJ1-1	CASRKQGVHEAFF	TGTGCCAGCAGGAAACAGGGGGTTCATGAAGCTTTCTTT
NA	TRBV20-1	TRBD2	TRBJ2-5	CSARVATSVQETQYF	TGCAGTGCTAGAGTCGCGACTAGCGTGCAAGAGACCCAGTACTTC
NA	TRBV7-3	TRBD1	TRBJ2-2	CASSFSTIGQGAGTGELFF	TGTGCCAGCAGCTTCTCGACCATCGGACAGGGGGCAGGCACCGGGGAGCTGTTTTTT